This TCR beta chain came from a study of blood T cell repertoires in COVID-19. Study details: PBMCs, B-cell-depleted T cells, or T cells were the source of the cDNA or gDNA that made up the material.

In this sample, this clone turned up once. In the source study's methods: Reference gene primer amplification gave nucleated cell count estimates. Data came from immunoSEQ multiplex PCR; TCRdb stores just in-frame clones and leaves some out. V, J and clone size were drawn from that table, and D and trimming were deduced from the DNA. The table lists around 130,000 clones, around three quarters of them singletons, with 10% to 13% in the top ten. This CDR3 contains 14 residues. V lost 5 bases and J lost 2, with 12 bases in between. CDR1 and CDR2 from the germline V gene are KGHSH and LQKENI. Source material: peripheral blood. The genes are TRBV18 and TRBJ1-2; possible D gene TRBD1, 5 bases. This receptor was taken from a human donor in a cohort sampled during active COVID-19. The CDR3 sequence: CASSSSTENYGYTF. The CDR3 DNA sequence: TGTGCCAGCTCATCTTCGACAGAGAACTATGGCTACACCTTC.